This T cell receptor (beta chain) came from a study of shared T cell receptors in the human thymus. CDR1 MDHEN and CDR2 SYDVKM come from the germline V gene. This CDR3 spans 16 amino acids. The junction had 8 bases not matched to a gene; V was cut back by 5 bases and J by 3 bases. Sequenced by immunoSEQ multiplex PCR; TCRdb stores in-frame clones only, minus some. Of fewer than 700,000 clones listed, around nine tenths are singletons. This sample also appeared in a second study, on human thymus T cells. That study adds: Having surgery to correct congenital heart defects, healthy Finnish infants acted as the donors. It was from resections taken during corrective heart surgery that the thymus tissue came. In thymic and blood repertoires alike, V and J usage looked biased. There were highly overlapping thymic repertoires among unrelated individuals, as related research reported.

The specimen sequenced was thymocytes. V is TRBV28 and J is TRBJ2-2, with 8 bases matching TRBD1. The clonotype comes from a boy in the first two years of life with a congenital heart defect. The CDR3 bases are TGTGCCAGCAGTCCTACCGGGACAGGCGACACCGGGGAGCTGTTTTTT. Translated, it gives CASSPTGTGDTGELFF.